This TCR beta chain was identified during a study of T cells after posttransplantation cyclophosphamide. General study findings and limits: Donor CD8+ memory clones often dominated recipient blood repertoires at later times. Blood and skin or GI T cell repertoires showed limited TRB overlap. Recipient CMV seropositivity and CMV reactivation strongly tracked TRB clonality.

In its sample, this clone was seen many times. Its antigen remains unidentified. J gave up 2 bases and V 3 bases, and 9 bases lay outside the gene matches. This CDR3 has 17 residues. The germline gives CDR1 SGHRS, CDR2 YFSETQ. Sequencing was performed with immunoSEQ multiplex PCR; in TCRdb, only in-frame clones are kept and a portion is missing. Sampling found fewer than 40,000 clones, none seen once. Peripheral blood was collected from the related graft donor on the marrow donation day. V gene TRBV5-1 combines with J gene TRBJ1-5; 9 bases agree with TRBD1. This sequence was found in a woman in her forties or fifties in good health and a related stem cell transplant donor. The material sequenced was PBMCs. In DNA, the CDR3 is TGCGCCAGCAGCTGCAACAGGGGGCAGAAACGCAATCAGCCCCAGCATTTT. Translated, it gives CASSCNRGQKRNQPQHF.